What follows are 2 T cell receptor beta chains derived from one specimen sequenced in a study of response to subunit inactivated influenza vaccine. TCRdb re-called the RT-PCR reads through MiXCR, storing one row per CDR3 protein. Found here are about half a million distinct CDR3 sequences, 25% of them singletons; the top ten hold less than 2.5%. The sequencing used CD4+ T cells sorted from PBMCs, collected 4 to 6 days after vaccination. The receptors were sampled from a man between 50 and 59 years old who received an inactivated influenza vaccine.

This clonotype has a handful of counts. J is TRBJ2-3 and V is TRBV11-2; D is unresolved. There are 13 residues in the CDR3. V was clipped by 4 bases and J by 5 bases, with 10 bases between them. Germline V gene data show CDR1 as SGHAT and CDR2 as FQNNGV. The CDR3 loop is CASSSGAKDTQYF. The DNA of the CDR3 is TGTGCCAGCAGCTCCGGAGCTAAAGATACGCAGTATTTT.

This clonotype has only a few counts. The chain couples TRBV20-1 to TRBJ1-4, with 11 bases matching TRBD1. The CDR3 has 13 amino acids. With V trimmed by 6 bases and J by 8 bases, 5 bases remained unmatched. CDR1 is DFQATT and CDR2 is SNEGSKA in the germline V gene (reference sequence). CDR3 loop: CSASGTGGEKLFF. CDR3 DNA sequence: TGCAGTGCATCCGGGACAGGGGGGGAAAAACTGTTTTTT.